This T cell receptor beta chain was obtained from a study of blood T cells in healthy people across ages. Broader study findings: Age brought a roughly linear fall in TCR beta diversity measured per million T cells. Whereas aged donors had fewer naive CD4+ cells, long-lived donors had more of them and higher diversity.

This clonotype was found a few times. The antigen is not known. A second PCR of 7 to 11 cycles used a sample-barcoded 5' primer and a J-beta primer mix. TCRdb used MiXCR to reprocess the 5' RACE reads, holding one entry per CDR3 protein. Of more than 700,000 distinct CDR3 sequences listed, roughly 53% are singletons. The sample comprised blood. The source is an older man in good health.

CDR3 bases: TGCAGCGTTGTAGGGTCCCGCTCCTACAATGAGCAGTTCTTC. It yields the protein CSVVGSRSYNEQFF. The rearrangement joins TRBV29-1 to TRBJ2-1; D gene uncertain. Germline V CDR1 and CDR2: SQVTM, ANQGSEA. V was clipped by 4 bases and J by 0 bases, with 10 bases between them. The CDR3 extends over 14 amino acids.